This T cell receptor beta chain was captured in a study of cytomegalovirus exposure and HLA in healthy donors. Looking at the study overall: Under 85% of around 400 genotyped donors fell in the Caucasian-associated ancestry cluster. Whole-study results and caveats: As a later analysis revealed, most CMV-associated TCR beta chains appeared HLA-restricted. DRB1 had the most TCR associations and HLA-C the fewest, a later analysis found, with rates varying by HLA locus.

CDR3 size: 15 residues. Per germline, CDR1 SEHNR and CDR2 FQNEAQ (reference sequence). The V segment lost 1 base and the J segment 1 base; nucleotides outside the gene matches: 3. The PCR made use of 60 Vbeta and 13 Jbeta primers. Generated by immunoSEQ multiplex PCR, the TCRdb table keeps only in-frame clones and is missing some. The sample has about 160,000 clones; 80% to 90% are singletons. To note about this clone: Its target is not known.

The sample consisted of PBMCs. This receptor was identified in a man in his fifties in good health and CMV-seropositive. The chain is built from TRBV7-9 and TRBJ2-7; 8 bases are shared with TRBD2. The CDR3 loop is CASSLVAGRSYEQYF. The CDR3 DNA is TGTGCCAGCAGCTTAGTAGCGGGAAGATCCTACGAGCAGTACTTC.